The clone carrying this T cell receptor (beta chain) was observed at least ten times. Stated time point: sample taken at primary tumor resection. Sequencing of whole RNA from tumor, nontumor lung or frozen PBMC involved no sorting. This sample was included in a study of spatial heterogeneity in lung cancer. Trimming shortened V by 4 bases and J by 8 bases, and 11 bases separated the two germline ends. The V gene's germline CDR1 is SEHNR and CDR2 FQNEAQ (reference sequence). The CDR3 loop spans 13 amino acids. Carried by each TCR cDNA molecule was a unique molecular identifier. TCRdb re-derived calls from the 5' RACE reads in MiXCR, one entry per CDR3 protein. The sample lists tens of thousands of distinct CDR3 sequences; under 6% were seen once.

The sequence came from a male donor with early-stage non-small cell lung cancer. Sequenced material: PBMCs, taken at surgery. The chain couples TRBV7-9 to TRBJ1-4; D is unresolved. Here the CDR3 DNA reads TGTGCCAGCAGCTATAAGTTAAAGGAAAAACTGTTTTTT. Protein sequence: CASSYKLKEKLFF.